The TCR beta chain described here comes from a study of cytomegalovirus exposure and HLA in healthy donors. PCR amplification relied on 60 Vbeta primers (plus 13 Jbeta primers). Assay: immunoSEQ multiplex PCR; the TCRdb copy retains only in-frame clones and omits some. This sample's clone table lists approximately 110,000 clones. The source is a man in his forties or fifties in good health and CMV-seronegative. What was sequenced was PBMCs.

The CDR3 bases are TGTGCCAGCAGCTTAGAAGGGGGAAGCTCCTACGAGCAGTACTTC. This gives the protein CASSLEGGSSYEQYF. The chain combines TRBV7-6 with TRBJ2-7; D may be TRBD1 (6 bases). This CDR3 has 15 amino acids. The germline gives CDR1 SGHVS, CDR2 FNYEAQ. V gave up 1 base and J gave up 0 bases, with 10 bases separating them.